This TCR beta chain was sequenced during a study of cytomegalovirus exposure and HLA in healthy donors. Findings of the study overall: TCR beta V- and J-gene trimming, according to a later analysis, was linked to a missense DCLRE1C variant. Relative to the roughly 640-donor mean, N-insertions were reportedly fewer in an Asian-associated ancestry cluster in a later analysis. An assumption of roughly uniform sequencing depth across donors underlay the presence/absence analyses.

Per germline, CDR1 MDHEN and CDR2 SYDVKM. The J segment lost 4 bases and the V segment lost 2 bases, leaving 11 bases of the junction unmatched. The CDR3 is made up of 17 amino acids. As to this clone: Its antigen is unidentified.

The PCR was carried out with 60 Vbeta primers and 13 Jbeta primers. Profiling relied on immunoSEQ multiplex PCR, and the TCRdb table lists in-frame clones only, not all of them. The sample holds fewer than 200,000 clones; more than 65% are singletons and the top ten take around 3.5%. This sequence was found in a man between 40 and 49 years old in good health and CMV-seropositive. Specimen: PBMCs. The rearrangement links TRBV28 to TRBJ1-3, with 7 bases lining up with TRBD1. CDR3 amino acids: CASSLGAGGLGGNTIYF. Here the CDR3 DNA reads TGTGCCAGCAGTTTAGGGGCAGGGGGTTTGGGCGGAAACACCATATATTTT.